This T cell receptor beta chain is from a study of blood T cell repertoires in COVID-19. Study background: The analysed material was cDNA or gDNA that came from T cells, B-cell-depleted T cells, or PBMCs.

The CDR3 consists of 14 residues. V was cut by 2 bases and J by 4 bases, with 11 bases left in between. Per germline, CDR1 SGHAT and CDR2 FQNNGV. Original processing methods: The assay estimated nucleated cells by amplifying reference gene primers. Profiled with immunoSEQ multiplex PCR; TCRdb holds only in-frame clones, not every one. V and J calls and clone size are copied from that table; D and trimming were computed from the DNA. The table records some 130,000 clones, 84% of them present only once. The J gene is TRBJ1-1, the V gene TRBV11-2; D gene unclear. The sequence derives from a woman aged 30 to 39 who had recovered from COVID-19. The sample was peripheral blood. The CDR3 nucleotides read TGTGCCAGCAGCTTATCGGACGGAGGCACTGAAGCTTTCTTT. Translation gives CASSLSDGGTEAFF.